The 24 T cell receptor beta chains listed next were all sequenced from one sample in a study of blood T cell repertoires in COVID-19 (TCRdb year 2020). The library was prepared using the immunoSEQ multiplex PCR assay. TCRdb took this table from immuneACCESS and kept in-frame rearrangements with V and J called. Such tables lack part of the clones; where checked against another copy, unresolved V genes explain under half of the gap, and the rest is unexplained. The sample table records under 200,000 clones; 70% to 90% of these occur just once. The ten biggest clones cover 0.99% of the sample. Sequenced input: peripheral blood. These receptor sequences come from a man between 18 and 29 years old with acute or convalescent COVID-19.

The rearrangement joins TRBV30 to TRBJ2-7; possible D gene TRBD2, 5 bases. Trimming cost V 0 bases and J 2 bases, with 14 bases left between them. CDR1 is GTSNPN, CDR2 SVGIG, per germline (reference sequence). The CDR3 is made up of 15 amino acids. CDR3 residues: CAWSVAGAQAYEQYF. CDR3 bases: TGTGCCTGGAGTGTTGCGGGCGCACAAGCCTACGAGCAGTACTTC.

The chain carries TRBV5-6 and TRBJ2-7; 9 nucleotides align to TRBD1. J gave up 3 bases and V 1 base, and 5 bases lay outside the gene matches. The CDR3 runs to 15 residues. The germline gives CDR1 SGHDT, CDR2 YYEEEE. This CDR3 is CASSLPGQGGYEQYV. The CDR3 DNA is TGTGCCAGCAGCTTGCCGGGACAGGGCGGCTACGAGCAGTACGTC.

CDR3 residues: CASSIQGTDTQYF. The CDR3 nucleotides read TGTGCCAGCAGCATCCAGGGCACAGATACGCAGTATTTT. The chain has TRBV9 and TRBJ2-3; D unresolved. V lost 4 bases, J lost 1 base, and 7 bases lay in between. This CDR3 region has 13 residues. Germline V gene sequence: CDR1 SGDLS, CDR2 YYNGEE.

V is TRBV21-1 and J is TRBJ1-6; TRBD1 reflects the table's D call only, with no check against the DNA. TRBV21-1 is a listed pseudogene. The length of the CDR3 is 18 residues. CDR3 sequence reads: CASSPTDRGHRGNSPLHF. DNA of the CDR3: TGTGCCAGCAGCCCTACGGACAGGGGGCATAGGGGTAATTCACCCCTCCACTTT.

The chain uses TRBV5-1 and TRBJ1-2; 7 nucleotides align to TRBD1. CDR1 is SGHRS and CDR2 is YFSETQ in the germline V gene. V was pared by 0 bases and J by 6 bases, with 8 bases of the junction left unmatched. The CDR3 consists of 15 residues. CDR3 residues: CASSLALTGEDGYTF. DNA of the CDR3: TGCGCCAGCAGCTTGGCTTTAACAGGGGAGGATGGCTACACCTTC.

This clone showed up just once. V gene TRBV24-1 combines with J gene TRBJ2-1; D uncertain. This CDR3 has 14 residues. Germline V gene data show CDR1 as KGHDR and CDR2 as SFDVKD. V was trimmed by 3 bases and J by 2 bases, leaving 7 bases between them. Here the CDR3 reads CATSDRIAYNEQFF. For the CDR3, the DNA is TGTGCCACCAGTGATCGTATAGCCTACAATGAGCAGTTCTTC.

CDR3 amino acids: CAWSPSRYNEKLFF. The CDR3 DNA reads TGTGCCTGGAGCCCTAGTCGATATAATGAAAAACTGTTTTTT. The rearrangement uses TRBV30 and TRBJ1-4; D unresolved. Germline V gene sequence: CDR1 GTSNPN, CDR2 SVGIG (reference sequence). This CDR3 has 14 amino acids. V was pared by 3 bases and J by 4 bases, with 12 bases between.

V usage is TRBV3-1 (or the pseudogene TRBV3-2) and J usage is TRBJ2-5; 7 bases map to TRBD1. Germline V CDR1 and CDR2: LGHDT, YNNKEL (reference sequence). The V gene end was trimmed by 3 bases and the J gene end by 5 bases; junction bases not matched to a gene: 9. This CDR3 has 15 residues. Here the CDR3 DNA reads TGTGCCAGCAGCCATTTGACAGGGATTACCGAGACCCAGTACTTC. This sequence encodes CASSHLTGITETQYF.

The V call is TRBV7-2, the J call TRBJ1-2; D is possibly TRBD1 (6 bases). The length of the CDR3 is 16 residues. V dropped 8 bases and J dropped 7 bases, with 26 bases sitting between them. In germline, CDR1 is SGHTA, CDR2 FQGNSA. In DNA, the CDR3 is TGTGCCAGCCAGAACCCGGGGGGCCGATTCCCGCCTGGCTACACCTTC. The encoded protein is CASQNPGGRFPPGYTF.

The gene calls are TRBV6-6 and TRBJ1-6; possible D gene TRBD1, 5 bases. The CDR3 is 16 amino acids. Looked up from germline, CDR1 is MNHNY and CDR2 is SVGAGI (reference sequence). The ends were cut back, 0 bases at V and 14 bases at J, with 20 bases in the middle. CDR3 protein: CASSYSGDSGRDTLHF. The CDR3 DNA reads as TGTGCCAGCAGTTACTCGGGGGATTCCGGGAGGGATACCCTCCACTTT.

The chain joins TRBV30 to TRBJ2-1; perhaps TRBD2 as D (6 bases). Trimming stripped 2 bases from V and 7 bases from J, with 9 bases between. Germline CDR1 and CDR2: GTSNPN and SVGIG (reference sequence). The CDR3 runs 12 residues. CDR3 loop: CAWSFGTNEQFF. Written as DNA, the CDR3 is TGTGCCTGGAGTTTCGGGACTAATGAGCAGTTCTTC. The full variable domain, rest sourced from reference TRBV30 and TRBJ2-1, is SQTIHQWPATLVQPVGSPLSLECTVEGTSNPNLYWYRQAAGRGLQLLFYSVGIGQISSEVPQNLSASRPQDRQFILSSKKLLLSDSGFYLCAWSFGTNEQFFGPGTRLTVL.

CDR3 loop: CASSESTGTGGYNEQFF. CDR3 bases: TGTGCCAGCAGTGAATCTACCGGGACAGGGGGCTACAATGAGCAGTTCTTC. The J gene is TRBJ2-1, the V gene TRBV2, with TRBD1 matching 11 bases. J was trimmed by 3 bases and V by 2 bases; bases with no gene match: 6. The CDR3 length is 17 residues. CDR1 and CDR2 (germline): SNHLY, FYNNEI.

CDR3: CASSPTRQGDTLPPQHF. The CDR3 nucleotides are TGTGCCAGCAGCCCTACGAGACAGGGGGATACCTTGCCTCCCCAGCATTTT. The gene calls are TRBV7-9 and TRBJ1-5; TRBD1 matches at 9 bases. The CDR3 totals 17 residues. The trim removed 5 bases at V and 10 bases at J, leaving 18 bases unmatched. Germline V gives CDR1 SEHNR, CDR2 FQNEAQ (reference sequence).

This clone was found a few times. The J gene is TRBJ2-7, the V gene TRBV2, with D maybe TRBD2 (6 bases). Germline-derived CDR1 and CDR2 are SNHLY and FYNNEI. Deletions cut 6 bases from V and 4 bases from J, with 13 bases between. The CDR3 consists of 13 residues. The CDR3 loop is CASSAGLIYEQYV. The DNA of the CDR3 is TGTGCCAGCAGCGCGGGACTGATATACGAGCAGTACGTC.

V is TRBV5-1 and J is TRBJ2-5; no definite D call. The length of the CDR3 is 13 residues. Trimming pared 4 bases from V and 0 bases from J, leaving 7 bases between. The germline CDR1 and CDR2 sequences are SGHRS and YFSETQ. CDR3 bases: TGCGCCAGCAGCCCGTTGTACCAAGAGACCCAGTACTTC. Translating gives CASSPLYQETQYF.

The CDR3 region is CASSPRTSPYLRETQYF. In DNA form, the CDR3 reads TGTGCCAGCAGCCCGAGGACTAGCCCGTATCTTAGAGAGACCCAGTACTTC. The V and J genes are TRBV5-4 and TRBJ2-5, with TRBD2 matching 8 bases. The CDR3 length is 17 residues. Germline loops: CDR1 SGHNT, CDR2 YYREEE (reference sequence). Trimming at V came to 4 bases and at J to 4 bases, leaving 15 bases not matched to a gene.

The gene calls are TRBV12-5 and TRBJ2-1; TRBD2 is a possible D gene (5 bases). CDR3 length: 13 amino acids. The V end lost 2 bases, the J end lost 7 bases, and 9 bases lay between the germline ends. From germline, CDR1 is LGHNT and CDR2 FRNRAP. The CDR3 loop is CASGLLARNEQFF. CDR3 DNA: TGTGCTAGTGGTTTGCTAGCAAGGAATGAGCAGTTCTTC. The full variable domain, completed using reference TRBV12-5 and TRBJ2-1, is DARVTQTPRHKVTEMGQEVTMRCQPILGHNTVFWYRQTMMQGLELLAYFRNRAPLDDSGMPKDRFSAEMPDATLATLKIQPSEPRDSAVYFCASGLLARNEQFFGPGTRLTVL.

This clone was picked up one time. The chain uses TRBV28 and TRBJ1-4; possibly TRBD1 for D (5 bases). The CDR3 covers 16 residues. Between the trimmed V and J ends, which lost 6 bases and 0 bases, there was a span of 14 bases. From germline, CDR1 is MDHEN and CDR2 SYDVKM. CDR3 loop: CASSRQIQATNEKLFF. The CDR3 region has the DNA TGTGCCAGCAGCAGACAGATCCAAGCAACTAATGAAAAACTGTTTTTT.

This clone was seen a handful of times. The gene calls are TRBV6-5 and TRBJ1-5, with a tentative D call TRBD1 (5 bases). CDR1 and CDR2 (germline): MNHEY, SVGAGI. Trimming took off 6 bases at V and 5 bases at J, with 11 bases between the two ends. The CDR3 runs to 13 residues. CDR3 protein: CASRWAGYQPQHF. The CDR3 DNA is TGTGCCAGCAGGTGGGCAGGGTATCAGCCCCAGCATTTT.

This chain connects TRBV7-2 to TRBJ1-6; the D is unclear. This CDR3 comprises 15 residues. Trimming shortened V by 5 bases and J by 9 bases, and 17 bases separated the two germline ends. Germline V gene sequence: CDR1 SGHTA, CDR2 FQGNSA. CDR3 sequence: CASSPNAGGGSPLHF. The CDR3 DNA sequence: TGTGCCAGCAGCCCTAATGCGGGCGGCGGTTCACCCCTCCACTTT.

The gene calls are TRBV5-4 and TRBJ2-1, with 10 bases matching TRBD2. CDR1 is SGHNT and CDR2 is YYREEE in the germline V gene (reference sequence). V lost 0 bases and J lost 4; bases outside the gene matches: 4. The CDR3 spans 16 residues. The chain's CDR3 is CASSLVSGGVYNEQFF. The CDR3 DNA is TGTGCCAGCAGCTTGGTCAGCGGGGGGGTTTACAATGAGCAGTTCTTC. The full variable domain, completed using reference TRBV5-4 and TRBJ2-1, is ETGVTQSPTHLIKTRGQQVTLRCSSQSGHNTVSWYQQALGQGPQFIFQYYREEENGRGNFPPRFSGLQFPNYSSELNVNALELDDSALYLCASSLVSGGVYNEQFFGPGTRLTVL.

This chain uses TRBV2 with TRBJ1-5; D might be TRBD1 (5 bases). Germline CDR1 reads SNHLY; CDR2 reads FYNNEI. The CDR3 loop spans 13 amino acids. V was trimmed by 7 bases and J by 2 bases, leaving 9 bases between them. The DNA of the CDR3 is TGTGCCAGCATGGACACCCGCAATCAGCCCCAGCATTTT. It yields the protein CASMDTRNQPQHF.

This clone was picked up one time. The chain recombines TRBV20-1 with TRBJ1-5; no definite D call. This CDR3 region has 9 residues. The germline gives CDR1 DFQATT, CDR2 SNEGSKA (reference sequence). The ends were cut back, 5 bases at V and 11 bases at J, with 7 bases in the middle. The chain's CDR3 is CSARSTQHF. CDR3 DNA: TGCAGTGCTCGCAGTACCCAGCATTTT.

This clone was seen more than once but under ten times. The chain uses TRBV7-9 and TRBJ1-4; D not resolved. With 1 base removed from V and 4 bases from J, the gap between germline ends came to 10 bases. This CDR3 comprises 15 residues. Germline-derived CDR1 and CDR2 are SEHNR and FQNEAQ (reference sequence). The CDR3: CASSLDGIFNEKLFF. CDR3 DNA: TGTGCCAGCAGCTTAGATGGCATCTTTAATGAAAAACTGTTTTTT.